The 25 T cell receptor beta chains given below trace back to one sample, sequenced in a study of CD8 T cells in ankylosing spondylitis. The study's findings and limits: Roughly 8 highly homologous variants formed a TCR beta motif that appeared characteristic of ankylosing spondylitis blood.

Via MiXCR, TCRdb re-called the 5' RACE reads, giving one row per CDR3 protein. There are over 600,000 distinct CDR3 sequences in the sample; roughly 19% occur only once, and roughly a fifth lies in the top ten. These receptors lack a known antigen. The sequenced sample was blood, either unsorted or a sorted T cell fraction (not recorded which). All receptors derive from a male donor with ankylosing spondylitis.

The chain recombines TRBV5-1 with TRBJ2-2; D remains unclear. CDR1 and CDR2 (germline): SGHRS, YFSETQ. CDR3 length: 12 amino acids. Trimming pared 4 bases from V and 7 bases from J, leaving 8 bases between. Written as DNA, the CDR3 is TGCGCCAGCAGCGCTAACCTCGGGGAGCTGTTTTTT. Translated, it gives CASSANLGELFF.

This clonotype was seen a few times. The V and J genes are TRBV28 and TRBJ2-5; D possibly matches TRBD1 or TRBD2 (6 bases each). CDR3 length: 16 residues. Trimming pared 2 bases from V and 4 bases from J, leaving 17 bases between. CDR1 MDHEN and CDR2 SYDVKM come from the germline V gene. The CDR3 DNA follows: TGTGCCAGCAGTTTAAGGAGGGGGTTCCGCGGAGAGACCCAGTACTTC. Translated, it gives CASSLRRGFRGETQYF.

The chain links TRBV28 to TRBJ1-2; TRBD1 agrees at 7 bases. V lost 5 bases and J lost 13; bases outside the gene matches: 13. The CDR3 covers 13 residues. CDR1 MDHEN and CDR2 SYDVKM come from the germline V gene. This CDR3 reads CASSTSDRVQSTF. In nucleotides, the CDR3 is TGTGCCAGCAGTACAAGCGACAGGGTACAGAGCACCTTC.

This chain uses TRBV7-9 with TRBJ2-2; D call uncertain. Per the germline V gene, CDR1 is SEHNR and CDR2 is FQNEAQ (reference sequence). This CDR3 is built from 15 residues. The V gene lost 1 base and the J gene lost 3 bases, with 9 bases spanning the gap. The CDR3, as DNA: TGTGCCAGCAGCTTAGATTCTGGCTACACCGGGGAGCTGTTTTTT. Its protein is CASSLDSGYTGELFF.

This CDR3 is CASSQGGQGDQPQHF. The CDR3 region has the DNA TGTGCCAGCAGCCAGGGGGGGCAGGGAGATCAGCCCCAGCATTTT. The chain joins TRBV4-2 to TRBJ1-5; tentatively, D is TRBD1 (6 bases). The germline V gene has CDR1 LGHNA and CDR2 YNFKEQ. V gave up 3 bases and J gave up 5 bases, with 14 bases separating them. This CDR3 is built from 15 residues.

V gene TRBV3-1 combines with J gene TRBJ1-1, with TRBD1 matching over 8 bases. Germline assignment: CDR1 LGHDT and CDR2 YNNKEL (reference sequence). V was pared by 4 bases and J by 7 bases, with 8 bases of the junction left unmatched. The CDR3 loop spans 14 amino acids. The CDR3 reads CASSLGQGWSEAFF. The CDR3 DNA follows: TGTGCCAGCAGCCTCGGACAGGGTTGGAGTGAAGCTTTCTTT.

V and J are TRBV5-1 and TRBJ1-2; no definite D call. Trimming removed 5 bases at V and 2 bases at J, with 19 bases between. The CDR3 length is 16 residues. Germline V gives CDR1 SGHRS, CDR2 YFSETQ. Written as DNA, the CDR3 is TGCGCCAGCAGTTTTGACCCGCCACCGACCAACTATGGCTACACCTTC. It translates to CASSFDPPPTNYGYTF.

The rearrangement links TRBV7-9 to TRBJ2-7; no reliable D call. V lost 5 bases and J 3 bases, leaving 8 bases between the germline ends. Germline V gene sequence: CDR1 SEHNR, CDR2 FQNEAQ (reference sequence). The CDR3 is made up of 12 amino acids. The CDR3 spells CASSGNGYEQYF. The CDR3 DNA sequence: TGTGCCAGCAGCGGGAATGGCTACGAGCAGTACTTC.

This clonotype occurred a few times. The genes are TRBV7-6 and TRBJ2-1; 9 nucleotides agree with TRBD2. The CDR3 loop spans 14 amino acids. Germline assignment: CDR1 SGHVS and CDR2 FNYEAQ. Trimming removed 4 bases from V and 9 bases from J; junction bases left unmatched: 7. The CDR3 sequence is CASSSLAGSPEQFF. The CDR3 DNA follows: TGTGCCAGCAGCTCACTAGCGGGTTCGCCTGAGCAGTTCTTC.

In this sample, this clonotype turned up a few times. The CDR3 protein is CASTPRGAKNIQYF. The CDR3 bases are TGTGCCAGCACCCCCCGCGGGGCCAAAAACATTCAGTACTTC. The gene calls are TRBV2 and TRBJ2-4; D might be TRBD2 (5 bases). The V gene's germline CDR1 is SNHLY and CDR2 FYNNEI. The CDR3 loop spans 14 amino acids. The V end lost 7 bases, the J end lost 1 base, and 11 bases lay between the germline ends.

This clonotype was seen ten or more times. The chain joins TRBV7-2 to TRBJ2-3, with D possibly being TRBD2 (6 bases). V gave up 5 bases and J gave up 0 bases, with 12 bases separating them. Looked up from germline, CDR1 is SGHTA and CDR2 is FQGNSA. This CDR3 spans 15 amino acids. As DNA, the CDR3 is TGTGCCAGCAGCCTAGGGGACTTTAGCACAGATACGCAGTATTTT. Translating gives CASSLGDFSTDTQYF.

Remarks on this clonotype: A much more abundant neighbour one base away suggests this may be a read error. The CDR3 does not end in the conserved phenylalanine or tryptophan, so this is likely a read error. This chain uses TRBV12-3 or TRBV12-4 with TRBJ1-1, with 11 bases aligning to TRBD1. Germline trimming cut 6 bases from V and 4 bases from J; bases unmatched to any gene: 10. The CDR3 loop spans 16 amino acids. The DNA of the CDR3 is TGTGCCAGCAGCCTTGATGGCGGGACAGGGGGCACTGAAGCTTTCATT. Translation: CASSLDGGTGGTEAFI.

The chain recombines TRBV30 with TRBJ1-4; 8 nucleotides align to TRBD1. Germline V gene lookup returns CDR1 GTSNPN and CDR2 SVGIG (reference sequence). With 1 base clipped from V and 6 bases from J, the junction kept 1 base outside the gene matches. There are 13 residues in the CDR3. Here the CDR3 reads CAWSGQGHEKLFF. The CDR3 DNA reads TGTGCCTGGAGTGGACAGGGGCATGAAAAACTGTTTTTT.

The V gene is TRBV4-3, the J gene TRBJ2-2; D is unresolved. CDR3 size: 16 residues. Trimming stripped 0 bases from V and 7 bases from J, with 15 bases between. In germline, CDR1 is LGHNA, CDR2 YSLEER. As DNA, the CDR3 is TGCGCCAGCAGCCAAGAGACCACACATCCGAGCGGGGAGCTGTTTTTT. This sequence encodes CASSQETTHPSGELFF.

This clonotype was seen many times. The CDR3 protein is CASRGDSGPGYTF. The CDR3 region has the DNA TGTGCCAGCAGAGGGGACAGTGGACCGGGCTACACCTTC. The gene calls are TRBV2 and TRBJ1-2; 7 bases agree with TRBD1. The CDR3 has 13 amino acids. With V trimmed by 6 bases and J by 8 bases, 9 bases remained unmatched. Germline V lookup: CDR1 SNHLY, CDR2 FYNNEI.

This clonotype was found a few times. V is TRBV20-1 and J is TRBJ2-7; 8 bases are a match to TRBD2. The CDR3 extends over 13 amino acids. V trimming: 6 bases; J trimming: 2 bases; junction bases outside the gene matches: 6. The V gene's germline CDR1 is DFQATT and CDR2 SNEGSKA (reference sequence). The CDR3 DNA is TGCAGTGCCGTAGCGGGACCCACCTACGAGCAGTACTTC. It translates to CSAVAGPTYEQYF.

Only a few counts were recorded for this clonotype. The gene calls are TRBV12-3 or TRBV12-4 and TRBJ1-2, with a tentative D call TRBD1 (6 bases). This CDR3 region has 17 residues. V dropped 5 bases and J dropped 3 bases, with 22 bases sitting between them. The CDR3 coding sequence is TGTGCCAGCAGTCCCCAGCCCCGGACAGATAGAGACTATGGCTACACCTTC. Amino acids: CASSPQPRTDRDYGYTF.

This clonotype was observed many times. The rearrangement links TRBV5-1 to TRBJ1-3; 7 nucleotides align to TRBD1. The CDR3 spans 16 residues. Germline V gene data show CDR1 as SGHRS and CDR2 as YFSETQ. The V gene end was trimmed by 6 bases and the J gene end by 0 bases; junction bases not matched to a gene: 9. For the CDR3, the DNA is TGCGCCAGCACCAAAGGAGGACAGGACTCTGGAAACACCATATATTTT. Its protein is CASTKGGQDSGNTIYF.

A single count supports this clonotype. The J gene is TRBJ2-5, the V gene TRBV11-3; D unresolved. V lost 5 bases and J lost 0, with 7 bases in between. This CDR3 has 13 amino acids. CDR1 and CDR2 (germline): SGHNT, YENEEA. CDR3 residues: CASSDGYQETQYF. DNA of the CDR3: TGTGCCAGCAGCGACGGGTACCAAGAGACCCAGTACTTC.

This clonotype turned up a few times. J is TRBJ1-2 and V is TRBV20-1; perhaps TRBD1 as D (6 bases). Germline V CDR1 and CDR2: DFQATT, SNEGSKA (reference sequence). Trimming removed 4 bases from V and 3 bases from J, with 15 bases in between. CDR3 length: 14 residues. The CDR3 DNA follows: TGCAGTGCTAACCTTAGGGGGGTTGACTATGGCTACACCTTC. As protein: CSANLRGVDYGYTF.

A few counts support this clonotype. The rearrangement uses TRBV6-2 or TRBV6-3 and TRBJ2-6; the D is unclear. Germline assignment: CDR1 MNHEY and CDR2 SVGEGT. With 8 bases removed from V and 0 bases from J, the gap between germline ends came to 8 bases. The CDR3 extends over 14 amino acids. CDR3 sequence: CASCLSSGANVLTF. CDR3 sequence (DNA): TGTGCCAGCTGTTTAAGCTCTGGGGCCAACGTCCTGACTTTC.

This clonotype was counted a few times. The chain has TRBV6-4 and TRBJ2-3; D is uncertain. Trimming took 10 bases from V and 6 from J, leaving 11 bases between them. This CDR3 has 11 amino acids. CDR1 and CDR2 (germline): MRHNA, SNTAGT. The CDR3 spells CANPLGDTQYF. As DNA, the CDR3 is TGTGCCAACCCACTGGGGGATACGCAGTATTTT.

In this sample, this clonotype turned up a few times. CDR3 residues: CASSRSSGYEQYF. The CDR3 DNA sequence: TGTGCCAGCAGCCGATCTAGCGGTTACGAGCAGTACTTC. The rearrangement joins TRBV12-3 or TRBV12-4 to TRBJ2-7, with 7 bases that match TRBD2. V shed 6 bases and J 4 bases; nucleotides not matched to a gene: 6. The CDR3 totals 13 residues.

The V gene is TRBV7-6, the J gene TRBJ1-1, with TRBD1 matching 10 bases. The CDR3 loop spans 18 amino acids. Per germline, CDR1 SGHVS and CDR2 FNYEAQ. V lost 6 bases to trimming and J lost 0 bases; unmatched junction nucleotides: 13. This CDR3 reads CASRPGPGQGFMNTEAFF. CDR3 bases: TGTGCCAGCAGGCCAGGGCCGGGACAGGGGTTCATGAACACTGAAGCTTTCTTT.

Points on this clonotype: One end of the junction varies from germline; a read error may be responsible. The chain uses TRBV2 and TRBJ1-4; tentative D call: TRBD1 (6 bases). Germline V gene data show CDR1 as SNHLY and CDR2 as FYNNEI. CDR3 length equals 15 residues. CDR3 nucleotide sequence: TGTGCCAGCACCCTCAGCGGGGGCCTTAATGAAAAACTGGTTTTT. Its protein is CASTLSGGLNEKLVF. Together with reference TRBV2 and TRBJ1-4, the CDR3 gives the full variable domain: EPEVTQTPSHQVTQMGQEVILRCVPISNHLYFYWYRQILGQKVEFLVSFYNNEISEKSEIFDDQFSVERPDGSNFTLKIRSTKLEDSAMYFCASTLSGGLNEKLVFGSGTQLSVL.